The 8 T cell receptor beta chains given below trace back to one sample, sequenced in a study of response to subunit inactivated influenza vaccine. In TCRdb, the RT-PCR reads were re-called with MiXCR into one record per CDR3 protein. The sample shows around 490,000 distinct CDR3 sequences, 6% to 9% of them seen only once. The sequencing here drew on PBMCs from blood, taken roughly 24 months after vaccination. The receptor source for this set is a man between 50 and 70 years old who received an inactivated influenza vaccine.

The sample holds a few counts of this clonotype. The rearrangement joins TRBV7-2 to TRBJ2-7; TRBD2 aligns across 10 bases. The CDR3 covers 15 residues. V was clipped by 5 bases and J by 7 bases; unmatched bases: 11. CDR1 and CDR2 from the germline V gene are SGHTA and FQGNSA. CDR3: CASSLGASGGVEQYF. The CDR3 nucleotides are TGTGCCAGCAGCCTTGGCGCTAGCGGGGGCGTTGAGCAGTACTTC.

This clonotype was detected ten times or more. This chain links TRBV5-1 with TRBJ2-3, with TRBD1 identical over 7 bases. This CDR3 contains 16 residues. Losses at the gene ends were 1 base for V and 4 bases for J; bases not matched to a gene: 9. Germline V CDR1 and CDR2: SGHRS, YFSETQ. This CDR3 is CASSLMSRGRSDTQYF. The CDR3 nucleotides read TGCGCCAGCAGCTTGATGAGTAGGGGGCGCTCAGATACGCAGTATTTT. Drawing the rest from reference TRBV5-1 and TRBJ2-3, the complete variable domain is KAGVTQTPRYLIKTRGQQVTLSCSPISGHRSVSWYQQTPGQGLQFLFEYFSETQRNKGNFPGRFSGRQFSNSRSEMNVSTLELGDSALYLCASSLMSRGRSDTQYFGPGTRLTVL.

Notes on this clonotype: A much larger clone differs by one base, so this may be a read error. The CDR3 coding sequence is TGTGCCGGCAGCTTACGCAGGTCCCTGAGCAATGAGCAGTTCTTC. Translation gives CAGSLRRSLSNEQFF. This chain connects TRBV7-9 to TRBJ2-1; D unclear. The CDR3 is made up of 15 amino acids. Germline assignment: CDR1 SEHNR and CDR2 FQNEAQ (reference sequence).

The J gene is TRBJ2-4, the V gene TRBV28, with 11 bases lining up with TRBD2. This CDR3 comprises 15 residues. The germline gives CDR1 MDHEN, CDR2 SYDVKM. V trimming: 1 base; J trimming: 6 bases; junction bases outside the gene matches: 2. The CDR3 here is CASSLSGLAVNIQYF. In DNA form, the CDR3 reads TGTGCCAGCAGTTTATCGGGACTAGCGGTAAACATTCAGTACTTC.

Ten or more counts support this clonotype. The gene calls are TRBV6-1 and TRBJ2-1; D ambiguous. Germline V gene sequence: CDR1 MNHNS, CDR2 SASEGT. The CDR3 consists of 16 residues. Between the trimmed V and J ends, which lost 8 bases and 4 bases, there was a span of 21 bases. The DNA of the CDR3 is TGTGCCAGCGTCCCTGACCCGGGCTGGAATTACAATGAGCAGTTCTTC. Amino acid sequence: CASVPDPGWNYNEQFF.

This clonotype was seen a handful of times. The chain links TRBV6-1 to TRBJ1-6, with 11 bases lining up with TRBD1. There are 14 residues in the CDR3. Germline V gene sequence: CDR1 MNHNS, CDR2 SASEGT. Trimming removed 6 bases from V and 7 bases from J; junction bases left unmatched: 2. The CDR3 DNA is TGTGCCAGCAGAAGGACAGGGGGCAATTCACCCCTCCACTTT. Translated: CASRRTGGNSPLHF.

This clonotype occurred many times. The gene calls are TRBV12-3 or TRBV12-4 and TRBJ2-2; possible D gene TRBD1, 5 bases. Trimming removed 6 bases from V and 2 bases from J, with 13 bases in between. The CDR3 spans 15 residues. CDR3 residues: CASRPGAANTGELFF. Here the CDR3 DNA reads TGTGCCAGCAGGCCTGGGGCAGCCAACACCGGGGAGCTGTTTTTT.

This clonotype was recorded many times. The chain has TRBV11-2 and TRBJ2-1; the D is unclear. CDR1 is SGHAT and CDR2 is FQNNGV in the germline V gene. The ends were cut back, 0 bases at V and 9 bases at J, with 12 bases in the middle. The CDR3 runs to 14 residues. The CDR3 DNA is TGTGCCAGCAGCTTAGAGGATAGATTTACTGAGCAGTTCTTC. Protein sequence: CASSLEDRFTEQFF.